This record concerns one T cell receptor (beta chain) sequence. This clonotype was seen more than once but under ten times. Its antigen is still unknown. Base qualities are not recorded, but no much larger clone differs from it by a single base. Its CDR3 holds 14 amino acids, cysteine through phenylalanine. Only the CDR3 DNA is retained, 42 bases long and in frame from the first base. V lost 6 bases and J lost 5 bases, and the count of bases not matched to a germline gene is 7. This entry belongs to a study of identical twins listed by TCRdb under 2016. At the level of the whole study: The study deep-sequenced TCR alpha and beta repertoires from monozygotic twins, unrelated adults of various ages and cord blood to test whether fetal clonotypes persist. To rule out contamination, replicate twin experiments were performed at different times with different library preparation protocols. On the study overall, not on this receptor specifically: Zero-insertion analyses could be partly confounded by invariant T cells such as MAIT and iNKT, though diverse VJ usage argued against such confounding for most clonotypes. Recombination models systematically underestimated out-of-frame TCR alpha sharing in monozygotic twins but agreed with sharing between unrelated individuals. Fewer insertions were carried by abundant cord blood beta clonotypes, a similar but weaker trend appeared in young adult naive repertoires, and no such trend appeared in memory repertoires. Compared with coincidental sharing between unrelated individuals, out-of-frame TCR alpha sequences shared between twins had an excess of sequences with low generation probability. A weaker excess of twin sharing was found in beta out-of-frame sequences because the signal-to-noise ratio was lowered by fewer shared sequences. Because the same donors could not be followed over many years, the conclusions depended on cross-sectional statistical analysis.

All donors were healthy Caucasians. The twin cohort consisted of three pairs of female monozygotic twins, all aged about 18 to 29 years. Positive isolation kits from Invitrogen were used to isolate the CD4+ and CD8+ T cell populations. The method was 5' RACE. The data were produced on an Illumina HiSeq 2000. Template switching added a universal primer binding site, and the final cDNA carried a unique molecular identifier that allowed TCR cDNA molecules to be counted accurately. Specific primers in the conserved constant-segment region were used to synthesize first-strand cDNA for TCR alpha and beta chains. To control for contamination, every cDNA library was double barcoded, receiving both a SMART-Mk sample barcode and Illumina barcodes. Two successive PCR steps introduced TruSeq adapter sequences along with Illumina sample barcodes. The TCR alpha and beta cDNA libraries were sequenced on the Illumina HiSeq platform using custom primers. The study's own analysis went as follows. MiGEC processed the raw reads to extract unique molecular identifiers, while MiXCR was used to determine the CDR3 positions. For each individual, recombination models were inferred using an EM algorithm with the repgenHMM and IGoR tools. The tcR package in R was used for shared clonotype analysis, with sharing normalized by the product of cloneset sizes. To study raw recombination without the effects of thymic and clonal selection, out-of-frame nonproductive sequences were analyzed. Clones were called with MiXCR by TCRdb after fastp trimmed the public reads at Q25, and only in-frame beta chains were retained. Entries are consolidated by CDR3 protein sequence, retaining the most common genes and DNA. The V and J calls reflect TCRdb's pipeline rather than the authors' work. This sample holds about 220,000 distinct CDR3 sequences; roughly 7.1% were observed only once. 13% to 15% of the sample is taken by the ten largest.

The sample was also reused in another study, on T cells expressing NK-cell markers. As described in the second report: Three sorted T-cell subsets (CD3+CD56+NKG2C+, CD3+CD56+NKG2C- and CD3+CD56-NKG2C+) from fewer than 10 donors had their TCR beta-chain repertoires profiled. Of the eight sequenced donors, seven were found to be HCMV-seropositive and one was found to be HCMV-seronegative. In several experiments an anti-gammadeltaTCR antibody was added to restrict sorting to alphabetaTCR-expressing T cells. In more than 5 donors, the dominant CD3+CD56+NKG2C+ clonotypes were found to rank among the top 10 CD8+ clonotypes and to make up about 1.0-8% of CD8+ T cells. Those dominant clonotypes were again the most abundant among CD3+CD56-NKG2C+ cells in four donors, at about 28.3-65%. Whether the expanded NKG2C-expressing T cell clones were specific for HCMV antigens remained unclear. Randomly selected healthy volunteers, three men and five women, were used as the eight sequenced donors. HCMV serostatus was determined by detecting HCMV-specific IgG in serum with a commercial ELISA kit. MIGEC handled demultiplexing of the reads and grouping by UMI, while MiTCR was used to assemble and quantify clonotypes. Only TCR cDNA sequences supported by at least two reads were kept to exclude erroneous sequences. The tcR package was used for downstream repertoire analysis, and clonotypes were matched across fractions by CDR3 nucleotide sequence plus V segment. VDJmatch was used to annotate antigen specificity against VDJdb, with one amino acid substitution allowed in CDR3.

Specimen: CD8+ T cells sorted from blood. The clonotype comes from a woman aged 18-35 years in good health. The chain couples TRBV12-3 or TRBV12-4 to TRBJ1-5; TRBD1 matches 7 bases in the middle. The CDR3 has the sequence CASRPTGYDQPQHF. The sequence in DNA is TGTGCCAGCAGACCGACAGGGTATGATCAGCCCCAGCATTTT.